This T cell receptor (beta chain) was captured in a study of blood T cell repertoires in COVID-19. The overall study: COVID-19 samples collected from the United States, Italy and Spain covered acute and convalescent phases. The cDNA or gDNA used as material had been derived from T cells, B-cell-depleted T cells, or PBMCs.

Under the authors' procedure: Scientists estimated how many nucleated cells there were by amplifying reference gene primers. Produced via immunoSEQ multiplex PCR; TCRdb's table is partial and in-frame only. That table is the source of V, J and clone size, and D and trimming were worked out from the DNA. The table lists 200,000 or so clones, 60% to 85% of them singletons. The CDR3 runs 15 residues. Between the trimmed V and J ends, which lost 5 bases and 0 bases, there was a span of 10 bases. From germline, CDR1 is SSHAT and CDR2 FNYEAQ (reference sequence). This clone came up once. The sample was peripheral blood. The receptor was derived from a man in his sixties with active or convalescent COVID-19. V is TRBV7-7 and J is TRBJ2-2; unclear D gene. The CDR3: CASSRLETNTGELFF. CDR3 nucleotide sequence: TGTGCCAGCAGCCGCCTAGAAACGAACACCGGGGAGCTGTTTTTT. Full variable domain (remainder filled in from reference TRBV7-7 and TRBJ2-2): GAGVSQSPRYKVTKRGQDVTLRCDPISSHATLYWYQQALGQGPEFLTYFNYEAQPDKSGLPSDRFSAERPEGSISTLTIQRTEQRDSAMYRCASSRLETNTGELFFGEGSRLTVL.